This T cell receptor (beta chain) was sequenced during a study of vaccination and CD4 T cells after COVID-19. Turning to the study itself: Overlapping peptides of the spike proteins of SARS-CoV-2, HCoV-NL63, HCoV-OC43 and HCoV-229E were used for cell stimulation. Regarding the study as a whole: Counts of SARS-CoV-2-reactive clonotypes had a median that went from approximately 21 to 38, a nonsignificant change. A median about 83% of convalescent patients' SARS-CoV-2-reactive clones emerged only after vaccination.

In the case of this clonotype: No antigen is known for it.

As to treatment: roughly ten-day PBMC culture with coronavirus spike peptide pools or control peptides (ViraFEST assay). Peptide-pool expansion of antigen-specific T cells preceded TCR sequencing in ViraFEST. The Oncomine TCR Beta short-read assay sequenced DNA from cultured CD4+ T cells. TCRdb called the PCR reads again in MiXCR, with one record for every CDR3 protein. The table has about 12,000 distinct CDR3 sequences, about 40% seen once; the top ten hold about 6.8%. This receptor was obtained from a human donor who had recovered from COVID-19. The specimen was CD4+ T cells from blood, cultured in vitro.

CDR3: CASSPTLYSGNTIYF. As DNA, the CDR3 is TGTGCCAGCAGCCCGACCCTATACTCTGGAAACACCATATATTTT. This chain uses TRBV2 with TRBJ1-3; no definite D call. Trimming removed 6 bases from V and 0 bases from J, with 12 bases in between. The CDR3 covers 15 residues. Germline V gene data show CDR1 as SNHLY and CDR2 as FYNNEI.